Listed below are T cell receptor beta chains from one sample, sequenced in a study of blood T cells in healthy people across ages. TCRdb analysed the 5' RACE reads with MiXCR anew, one entry per CDR3 protein. The sample includes more than 1,400,000 distinct CDR3 sequences, around 39% seen only once; the top ten take approximately 7.9%. The sample consisted of blood. The receptors stem from a woman between 18 and 30 years old in good health. Each CDR3 is given with its conserved first and last residue. The D gene is left open where the match is weak. Only some rows state a clone size, as once, few, many or a class for expanded clones.

>TRBJ2-3|.|TRBV6-2/TRBV6-3|.
CASSYDSSGRRGTDTQYF
TGTGCCAGCAGTTACGATTCCTCTGGGCGACGGGGCACAGATACGCAGTATTTT
>TRBJ2-7|few|TRBV27|.
CASSGEDRLYEQYF
TGTGCCAGCAGTGGTGAAGATCGACTCTACGAGCAGTACTTC
>TRBJ1-4|.|TRBV20-1|.
CSATITNEKLFF
TGCAGTGCTACTATAACTAATGAAAAACTGTTTTTT
>TRBJ2-2|.|TRBV12-5|TRBD1
CASAPGAGGNTGELFF
TGTGCTAGTGCTCCCGGGGCAGGGGGCAACACCGGGGAGCTGTTTTTT
>TRBJ1-5|.|TRBV6-1|.
CASSPADSNQPQHF
TGTGCCAGCAGTCCGGCGGACAGCAATCAGCCCCAGCATTTT
>TRBJ1-4|.|TRBV12-3/TRBV12-4|.
CASHRGGLDEKLFF
TGTGCCAGCCATCGGGGGGGCCTAGATGAAAAACTGTTTTTT
>TRBJ2-1|few|TRBV20-1|TRBD2
CSARPTSGGANEQFF
TGCAGTGCTAGACCTACTAGCGGGGGGGCCAATGAGCAGTTCTTC
>TRBJ2-5|few|TRBV12-3/TRBV12-4|TRBD2
CASSQWRRGGLETQYF
TGTGCCAGCAGCCAGTGGAGGCGGGGGGGCCTAGAGACCCAGTACTTC
>TRBJ2-7|.|TRBV6-2/TRBV6-3|.
CASRLDSAYEQYF
TGTGCCAGCAGACTCGACAGCGCCTACGAGCAGTACTTC
>TRBJ1-3|.|TRBV20-1|.
CSARQGSSGNTIYF
TGCAGTGCGAGGCAGGGTTCGTCTGGAAACACCATATATTTT
>TRBJ2-7|.|TRBV28|.
CASLPLENSMAYEQYF
TGTGCCAGCTTGCCATTGGAGAACTCAATGGCCTACGAGCAGTACTTC
>TRBJ2-1|few|TRBV11-2|.
CASSLSTGVHEQFF
TGTGCCAGCAGCTTATCTACGGGGGTCCATGAGCAGTTCTTC
>TRBJ2-3|.|TRBV6-4|.
CASSRDTEDTQYF
TGTGCCAGCAGTCGGGACACGGAAGATACGCAGTATTTT
>TRBJ1-1|.|TRBV6-5|.
CASSRDTLEAFF
TGTGCCAGCAGCCGTGACACCCTTGAAGCTTTCTTT
>TRBJ2-1|few|TRBV27|.
CASSPTHNEQFF
TGTGCCAGCAGTCCTACACATAATGAGCAGTTCTTC
>TRBJ1-1|.|TRBV6-1|.
CASSEQTVNTEAFF
TGTGCCAGCAGTGAGCAGACAGTGAACACTGAAGCTTTCTTT
>TRBJ2-7|.|TRBV3-1|.
CASSQAGSNNYEQYF
TGTGCCAGCAGCCAAGCGGGGTCCAACAACTACGAGCAGTACTTC